The 16 T cell receptor beta chains below were found in one sample sequenced in a study of beta chain features in type 1 diabetes. What was sequenced were expressed TCRB transcripts, since all of the isolated RNA had been reverse transcribed. Libraries were prepared by immunoSEQ multiplex PCR; TCRdb keeps only in-frame clonotypes and omits some of them. The sample lists hundreds of thousands of clones; approximately 10% were seen once. Their antigens are not known. General observations from the study: There was a moderate but significant shortening of TCRB CDR3s in all four CD4+ subsets of Type 1 diabetes patients.

The material sequenced was naive CD4+ T cells from blood. The receptors shown here come from a man aged 30-40 years with type 1 diabetes.

This clone was counted a few times. The chain is built from TRBV29-1 and TRBJ2-5, with 13 bases lining up with TRBD2. Germline values: CDR1 SQVTM, CDR2 ANQGSEA. This CDR3 is built from 18 residues. V lost 5 bases, J lost 5 bases, and 17 bases stayed unmatched. The CDR3 bases are TGCAGCGTTCTACGAAGAAGGGAACTAGCGGGGGGGCCGGAGACCCAGTACTTC. This sequence encodes CSVLRRRELAGGPETQYF.

This clone was detected a few times. The chain couples TRBV7-2 to TRBJ2-5; D perhaps matches TRBD1 (5 bases). Trimming removed 2 bases at V and 5 bases at J, with 12 bases between. CDR1 and CDR2 from the germline V gene are SGHTA and FQGNSA. This CDR3 contains 14 residues. CDR3 protein: CASSLTRGWETQYF. Here the CDR3 DNA reads TGTGCCAGCAGCTTAACAAGGGGCTGGGAGACCCAGTACTTC. The full variable domain, rest sourced from reference TRBV7-2 and TRBJ2-5, is GAGVSQSPSNKVTEKGKDVELRCDPISGHTALYWYRQSLGQGLEFLIYFQGNSAPDKSGLPSDRFSAERTGGSVSTLTIQRTQQEDSAVYLCASSLTRGWETQYFGPGTRLLVL.

The chain couples TRBV5-4 to TRBJ1-1, with a possible D match to TRBD1 (6 bases). V was pared by 7 bases and J by 4 bases, with 17 bases between. Germline V lookup: CDR1 SGHNT, CDR2 YYREEE (reference sequence). The CDR3 runs to 14 residues. The CDR3 loop is CASSRGGRGTEAFF. CDR3 nucleotide sequence: TGTGCCAGCTCTCGAGGGGGTAGGGGCACTGAAGCTTTCTTT.

This clone came up a few times. This rearrangement joins TRBV7-2 to TRBJ2-7, with 12 nucleotides matching TRBD2. The trim removed 5 bases at V and 4 bases at J, leaving 6 bases unmatched. In germline, CDR1 is SGHTA, CDR2 FQGNSA. The CDR3 extends over 15 amino acids. CDR3 nucleotides: TGTGCCAGCAGCCCTCGACTAGCGGGGGATTACGAGCAGTACTTC. This sequence encodes CASSPRLAGDYEQYF.

This clone was recorded a few times. The V gene is TRBV6-5, the J gene TRBJ1-2; 7 bases are shared with TRBD1. CDR3 length: 15 amino acids. Germline loops: CDR1 MNHEY, CDR2 SVGAGI. The junction had 9 bases not matched to a gene; V was cut back by 6 bases and J by 2 bases. CDR3 sequence (DNA): TGTGCCAGCAGAACCTCAGGGGGAAGGAACTATGGCTACACCTTC. Its protein product is CASRTSGGRNYGYTF.

The chain combines TRBV9 with TRBJ1-2; no reliable D call. CDR1 SGDLS and CDR2 YYNGEE come from the germline V gene. This CDR3 contains 14 residues. Trimming took off 5 bases at V and 4 bases at J, with 15 bases between the two ends. The CDR3 nucleotides are TGTGCCAGCAGTCTAGAATGGCGGGGCTATGGCTACACCTTC. Translated: CASSLEWRGYGYTF.

This chain uses TRBV5-1 with TRBJ2-1; 9 nucleotides match TRBD1. Germline values: CDR1 SGHRS, CDR2 YFSETQ. The junction had 11 bases not matched to a gene; V was cut back by 2 bases and J by 2 bases. This CDR3 region has 18 residues. CDR3 DNA: TGCGCCAGCAGCTTTTCCCCCCAGGGACAGGGAACCTACAATGAGCAGTTCTTC. It encodes CASSFSPQGQGTYNEQFF. The entire variable domain, with the rest obtained from reference TRBV5-1 and TRBJ2-1, is as follows: KAGVTQTPRYLIKTRGQQVTLSCSPISGHRSVSWYQQTPGQGLQFLFEYFSETQRNKGNFPGRFSGRQFSNSRSEMNVSTLELGDSALYLCASSFSPQGQGTYNEQFFGPGTRLTVL.

This clone was found a few times. The chain couples TRBV15 to TRBJ2-7; 9 bases align to TRBD1. The junction had 7 bases not matched to a gene; V was cut back by 2 bases and J by 5 bases. The CDR3 extends over 15 amino acids. Germline CDR1 is LNHNV and CDR2 is YYDKDF (reference sequence). CDR3 sequence (DNA): TGTGCCACCAGCAGACCGGGACAGGGCCTCCACGAGCAGTACTTC. It specifies CATSRPGQGLHEQYF.

DNA for the CDR3: TGCAGCGTTTCCCACAGACTGAACACTGAAGCTTTCTTT. This encodes CSVSHRLNTEAFF. V and J are TRBV29-1 and TRBJ1-1; D unclear. CDR3 length: 13 amino acids. Germline assignment: CDR1 SQVTM and CDR2 ANQGSEA. V lost 5 bases and J 0 bases, leaving 10 bases between the germline ends.

The J gene is TRBJ2-4, the V gene TRBV11-2; tentative D call: TRBD1 (7 bases). Per germline, CDR1 SGHAT and CDR2 FQNNGV. V was shortened by 4 bases and J by 1 base, with 14 bases between the two germline ends. This CDR3 has 16 amino acids. CDR3 loop: CASSSRGAVAKNIQYF. Written as DNA, the CDR3 is TGTGCCAGCAGCTCCAGGGGGGCGGTGGCCAAAAACATTCAGTACTTC.

The chain couples TRBV5-1 to TRBJ2-4, with a possible D match to TRBD1 (5 bases). Germline assignment: CDR1 SGHRS and CDR2 YFSETQ. V was shortened by 4 bases and J by 2 bases, with 16 bases between the two germline ends. This CDR3 has 16 residues. CDR3: CASSLQGFGTKNIQYF. The CDR3 DNA follows: TGCGCCAGCAGCCTCCAGGGTTTTGGGACCAAAAACATTCAGTACTTC.

This clone appeared a few times. The rearrangement joins TRBV7-9 to TRBJ1-2; perhaps TRBD1 as D (6 bases). CDR1 and CDR2 (germline): SEHNR, FQNEAQ (reference sequence). There are 15 residues in the CDR3. The V end was cut by 5 bases, the J end by 0 bases, with 13 bases between. In nucleotides, the CDR3 is TGTGCCAGCAGCGAGACAGGAGTTTCTAACTATGGCTACACCTTC. It codes for CASSETGVSNYGYTF.

About this clone itself: Other DNA variants within this sample encode the same CDR3. The rearrangement links TRBV7-9 to TRBJ1-1; TRBD1 is a possible D gene (6 bases). V lost 5 bases to trimming and J lost 1 base, with 8 bases between them. This CDR3 has 13 residues. Looked up from germline, CDR1 is SEHNR and CDR2 is FQNEAQ (reference sequence). CDR3 residues: CASSQGQNTEAFF. The CDR3 DNA reads TGTGCCAGCAGCCAGGGACAGAACACTGAAGCTTTCTTT. The complete variable domain, with remaining parts taken from reference TRBV7-9 and TRBJ1-1, reads DTGVSQNPRHKITKRGQNVTFRCDPISEHNRLYWYRQTLGQGPEFLTYFQNEAQLEKSRLLSDRFSAERPKGSFSTLEIQRTEQGDSAMYLCASSQGQNTEAFFGQGTRLTVV.

This clone has a handful of counts. Different DNA sequences within this sample yield the same CDR3. The chain employs TRBV5-1 and TRBJ2-5, with D possibly being TRBD1 (6 bases). The germline gives CDR1 SGHRS, CDR2 YFSETQ. The CDR3 loop spans 14 amino acids. V lost 2 bases and J lost 2, with 10 bases in between. CDR3: CASSLQGVQETQYF. The CDR3 DNA follows: TGCGCCAGCAGCTTACAGGGTGTACAAGAGACCCAGTACTTC.

This clone has only a few counts. This chain connects TRBV5-1 to TRBJ1-1; 9 nucleotides align to TRBD1. The V segment lost 5 bases and the J segment 9 bases; nucleotides outside the gene matches: 8. Per germline, CDR1 SGHRS and CDR2 YFSETQ. The CDR3 spans 13 residues. CDR3 amino acids: CASRVDRGSKAFF. The CDR3 coding sequence is TGCGCCAGCAGAGTGGACAGGGGTTCTAAAGCTTTCTTT.

This clone appeared a few times. The CDR3 sequence: CSVRQGRYEQYF. The CDR3 DNA sequence: TGCAGCGTTAGACAGGGTCGGTACGAGCAGTACTTC. The V call is TRBV29-1, the J call TRBJ2-7; 7 nucleotides line up with TRBD1. V was clipped by 5 bases and J by 4 bases; unmatched bases: 5. The CDR3 covers 12 residues. The V gene's germline CDR1 is SQVTM and CDR2 ANQGSEA.